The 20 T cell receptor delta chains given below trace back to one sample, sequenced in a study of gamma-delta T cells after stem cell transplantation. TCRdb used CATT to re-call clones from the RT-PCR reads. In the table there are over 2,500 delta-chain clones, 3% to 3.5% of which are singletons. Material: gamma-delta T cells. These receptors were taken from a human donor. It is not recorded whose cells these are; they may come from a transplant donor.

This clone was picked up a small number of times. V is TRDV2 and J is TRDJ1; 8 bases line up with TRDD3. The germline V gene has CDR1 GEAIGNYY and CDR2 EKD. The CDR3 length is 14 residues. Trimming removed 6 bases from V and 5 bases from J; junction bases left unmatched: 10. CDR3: CACLTLGATDKLIF. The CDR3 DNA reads TGTGCCTGTCTCACACTGGGGGCTACGGATAAACTCATCTTT.

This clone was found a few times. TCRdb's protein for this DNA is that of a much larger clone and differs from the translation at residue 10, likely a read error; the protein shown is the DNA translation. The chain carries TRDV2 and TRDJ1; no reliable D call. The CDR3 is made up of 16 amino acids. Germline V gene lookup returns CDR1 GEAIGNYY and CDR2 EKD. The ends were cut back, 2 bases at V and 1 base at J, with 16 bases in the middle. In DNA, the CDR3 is TGTGCCTGTGACAACGTCGGAACTGCTTGCACCGATAAACTCATCTTT. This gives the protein CACDNVGTACTDKLIF.

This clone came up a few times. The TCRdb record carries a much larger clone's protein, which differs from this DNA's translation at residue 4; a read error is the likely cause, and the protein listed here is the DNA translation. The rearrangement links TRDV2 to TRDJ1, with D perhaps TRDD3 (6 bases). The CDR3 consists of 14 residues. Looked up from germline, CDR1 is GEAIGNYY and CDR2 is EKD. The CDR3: CACNTLGVLDKLIF. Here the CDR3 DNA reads TGTGCCTGTAACACTTTGGGGGTCCTTGATAAACTCATCTTT.

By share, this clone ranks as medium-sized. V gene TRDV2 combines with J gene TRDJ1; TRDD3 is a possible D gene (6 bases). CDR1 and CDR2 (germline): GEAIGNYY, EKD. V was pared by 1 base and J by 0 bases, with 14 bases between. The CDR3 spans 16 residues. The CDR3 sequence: CACDTLWGAHTDKLIF. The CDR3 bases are TGTGCCTGTGACACATTATGGGGGGCTCACACCGATAAACTCATCTTT.

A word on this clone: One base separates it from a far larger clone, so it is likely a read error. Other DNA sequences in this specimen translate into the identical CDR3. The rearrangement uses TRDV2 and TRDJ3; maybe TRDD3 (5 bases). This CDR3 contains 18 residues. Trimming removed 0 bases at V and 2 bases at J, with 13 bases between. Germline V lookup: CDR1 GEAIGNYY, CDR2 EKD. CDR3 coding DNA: TGTGCCTGTGACACCGGGGGGTCCGTCACCTGGGACACCCGACAGATGTTTTTC. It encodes CACDTGGSVTWDTRQMFF.

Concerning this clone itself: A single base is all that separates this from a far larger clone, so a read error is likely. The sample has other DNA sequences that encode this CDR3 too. CDR3 nucleotide sequence: TGTGCCTGTGACAAGGTTGCTGGGGGATACGCGGTGGGTACCACCGATAAGCTCATCTTT. Translated: CACDKVAGGYAVGTTDKLIF. This sequence joins TRDV2 and TRDJ1, with TRDD3 identical over 12 bases. CDR1 is GEAIGNYY, CDR2 EKD, per germline. CDR3 length: 20 residues.

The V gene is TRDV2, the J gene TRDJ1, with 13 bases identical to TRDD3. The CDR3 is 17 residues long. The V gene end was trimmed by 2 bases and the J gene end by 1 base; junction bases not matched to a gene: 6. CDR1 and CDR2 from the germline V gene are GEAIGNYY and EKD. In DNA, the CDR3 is TGTGCCTGTGACAACTTACTGGGGGATACGCGCACCGATAAACTCATCTTT. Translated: CACDNLLGDTRTDKLIF.

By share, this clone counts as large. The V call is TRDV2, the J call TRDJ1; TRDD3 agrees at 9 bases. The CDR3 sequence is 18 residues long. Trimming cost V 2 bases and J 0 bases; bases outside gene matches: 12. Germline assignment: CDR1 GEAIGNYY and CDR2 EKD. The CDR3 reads CACDSVLGDQGYTDKLIF. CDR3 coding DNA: TGTGCCTGTGACAGTGTACTGGGGGACCAAGGGTACACCGATAAACTCATCTTT.

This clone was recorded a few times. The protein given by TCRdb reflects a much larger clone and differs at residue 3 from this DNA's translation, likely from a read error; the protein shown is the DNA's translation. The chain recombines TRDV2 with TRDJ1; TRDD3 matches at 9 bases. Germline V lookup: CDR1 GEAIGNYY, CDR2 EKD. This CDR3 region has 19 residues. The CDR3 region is CARDTIGPGDTSYTDKLIF. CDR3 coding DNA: TGTGCCCGTGACACGATTGGTCCGGGGGATACATCGTACACCGATAAACTCATCTTT.

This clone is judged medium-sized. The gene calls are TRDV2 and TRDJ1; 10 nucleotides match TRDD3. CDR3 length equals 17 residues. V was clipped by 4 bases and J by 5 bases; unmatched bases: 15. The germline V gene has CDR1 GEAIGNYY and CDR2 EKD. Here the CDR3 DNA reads TGTGCCTGTGAGGCCCTTCTGGGGGATAAGCTAAGGGATAAACTCATCTTT. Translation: CACEALLGDKLRDKLIF.

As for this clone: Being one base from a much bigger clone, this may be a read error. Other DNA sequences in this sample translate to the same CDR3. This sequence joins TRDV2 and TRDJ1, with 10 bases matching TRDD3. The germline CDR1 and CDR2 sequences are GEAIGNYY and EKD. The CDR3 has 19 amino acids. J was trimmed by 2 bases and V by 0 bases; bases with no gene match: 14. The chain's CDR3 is CACDTVSRTGGSFTDKLIF. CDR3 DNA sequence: TGTGCCTGTGACACCGTTTCACGTACTGGGGGATCCTTTACCGATAAACTCATCTTT.

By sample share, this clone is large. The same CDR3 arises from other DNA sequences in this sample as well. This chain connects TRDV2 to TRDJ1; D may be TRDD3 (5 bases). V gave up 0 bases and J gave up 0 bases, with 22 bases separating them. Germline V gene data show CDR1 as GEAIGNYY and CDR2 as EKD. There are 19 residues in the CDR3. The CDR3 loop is CACDTVGPVGDLYTDKLIF. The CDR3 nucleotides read TGTGCCTGTGACACCGTAGGGCCAGTTGGGGACCTGTACACCGATAAACTCATCTTT.

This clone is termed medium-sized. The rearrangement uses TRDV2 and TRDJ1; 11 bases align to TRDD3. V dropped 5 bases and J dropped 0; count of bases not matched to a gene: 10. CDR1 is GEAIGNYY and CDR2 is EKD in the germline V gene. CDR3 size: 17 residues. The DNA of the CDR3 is TGTGCCTGTGTAGGGTTGGGGGATACGACGGACACCGATAAACTCATCTTT. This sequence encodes CACVGLGDTTDTDKLIF.

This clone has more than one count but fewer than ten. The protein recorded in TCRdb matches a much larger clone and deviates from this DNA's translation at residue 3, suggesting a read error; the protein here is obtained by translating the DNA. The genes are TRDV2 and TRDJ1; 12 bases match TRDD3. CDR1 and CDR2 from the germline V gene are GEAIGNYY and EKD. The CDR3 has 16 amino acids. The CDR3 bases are TGTGCCTATGACGAACTTACTGGGGGATACTCCGATAAACTCATCTTT. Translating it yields CAYDELTGGYSDKLIF.

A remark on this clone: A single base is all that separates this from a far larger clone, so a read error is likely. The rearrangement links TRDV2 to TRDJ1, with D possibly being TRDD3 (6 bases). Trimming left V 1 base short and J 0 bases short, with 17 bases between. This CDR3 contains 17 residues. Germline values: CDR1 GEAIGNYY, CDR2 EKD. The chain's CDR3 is CACDTVGGPTYTDKLIF. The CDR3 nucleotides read TGTGCCTGTGACACTGTGGGGGGCCCGACGTACACCGATAAACTCATCTTT.

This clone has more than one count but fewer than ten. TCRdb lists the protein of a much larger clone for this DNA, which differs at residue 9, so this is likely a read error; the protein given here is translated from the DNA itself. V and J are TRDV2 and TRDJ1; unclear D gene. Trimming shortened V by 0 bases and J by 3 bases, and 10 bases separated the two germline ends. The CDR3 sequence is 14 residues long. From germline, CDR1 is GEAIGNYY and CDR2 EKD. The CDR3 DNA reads TGTGCCTGTGACACCGTTACGAACGCCGATAAACTCATCTTT. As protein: CACDTVTNADKLIF.

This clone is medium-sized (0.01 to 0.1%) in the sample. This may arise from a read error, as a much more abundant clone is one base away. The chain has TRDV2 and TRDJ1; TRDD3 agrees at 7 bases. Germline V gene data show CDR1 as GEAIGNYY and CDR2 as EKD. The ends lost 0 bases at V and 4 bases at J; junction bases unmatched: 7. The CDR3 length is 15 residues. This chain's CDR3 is CACDTLGATGDKLIF. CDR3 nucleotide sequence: TGTGCCTGTGACACCCTGGGGGCTACCGGCGATAAACTCATCTTT.

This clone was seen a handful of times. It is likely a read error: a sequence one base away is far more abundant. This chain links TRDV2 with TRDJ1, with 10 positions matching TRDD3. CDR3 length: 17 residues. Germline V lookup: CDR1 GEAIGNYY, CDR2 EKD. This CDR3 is CACDTLLGDFEGDKLTF. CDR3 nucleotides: TGTGCCTGTGACACCCTACTGGGGGATTTTGAGGGGGATAAACTCACCTTT.

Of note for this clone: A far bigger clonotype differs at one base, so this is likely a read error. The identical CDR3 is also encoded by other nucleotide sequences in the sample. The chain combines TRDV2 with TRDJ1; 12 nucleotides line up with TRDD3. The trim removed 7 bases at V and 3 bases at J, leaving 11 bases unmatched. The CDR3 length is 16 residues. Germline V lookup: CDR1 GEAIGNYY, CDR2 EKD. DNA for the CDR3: TGTGCCTGCGACGAACTTACTGGGGGATACTCCGATAAACTCATCTTT. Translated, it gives CACDELTGGYSDKLIF.

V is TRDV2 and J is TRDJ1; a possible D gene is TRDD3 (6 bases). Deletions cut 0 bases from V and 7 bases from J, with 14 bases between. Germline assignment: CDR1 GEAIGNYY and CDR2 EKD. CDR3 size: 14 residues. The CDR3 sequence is CACDTGGIKVKLIF. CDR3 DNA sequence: TGTGCCTGTGACACCGGCGGGATAAAGGTTAAACTCATCTTT.